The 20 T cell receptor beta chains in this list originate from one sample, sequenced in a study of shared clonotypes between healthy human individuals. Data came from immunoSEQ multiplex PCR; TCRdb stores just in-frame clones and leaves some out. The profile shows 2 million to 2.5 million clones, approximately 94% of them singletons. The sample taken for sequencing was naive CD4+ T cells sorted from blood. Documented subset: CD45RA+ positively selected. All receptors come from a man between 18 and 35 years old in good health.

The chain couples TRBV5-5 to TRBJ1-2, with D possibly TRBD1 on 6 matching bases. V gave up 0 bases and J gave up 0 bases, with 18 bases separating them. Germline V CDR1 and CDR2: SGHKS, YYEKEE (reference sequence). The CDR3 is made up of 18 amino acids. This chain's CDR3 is CASSLAPSGQTTNYGYTF. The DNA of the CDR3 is TGTGCCAGCAGCTTGGCCCCATCTGGACAGACAACTAACTATGGCTACACCTTC.

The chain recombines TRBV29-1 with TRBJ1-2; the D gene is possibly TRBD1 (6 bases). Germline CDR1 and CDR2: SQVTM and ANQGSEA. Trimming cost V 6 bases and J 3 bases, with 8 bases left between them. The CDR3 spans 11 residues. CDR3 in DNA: TGCAGCGTCAGACAGGACTATGGCTACACCTTC. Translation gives CSVRQDYGYTF.

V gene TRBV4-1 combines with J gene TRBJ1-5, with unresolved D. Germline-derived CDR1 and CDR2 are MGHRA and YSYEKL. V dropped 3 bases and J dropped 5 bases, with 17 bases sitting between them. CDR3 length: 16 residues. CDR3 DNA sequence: TGCGCCAGCAGCCAGGATTTTTCCGGGAGTTATCAGCCCCAGCATTTT. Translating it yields CASSQDFSGSYQPQHF.

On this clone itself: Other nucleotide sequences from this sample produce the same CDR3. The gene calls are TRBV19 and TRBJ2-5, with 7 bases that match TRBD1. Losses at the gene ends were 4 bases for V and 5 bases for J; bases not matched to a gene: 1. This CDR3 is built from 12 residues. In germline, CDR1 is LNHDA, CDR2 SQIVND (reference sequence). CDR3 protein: CASSRQGETQYF. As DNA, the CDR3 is TGTGCCAGTAGTAGACAGGGCGAGACCCAGTACTTC.

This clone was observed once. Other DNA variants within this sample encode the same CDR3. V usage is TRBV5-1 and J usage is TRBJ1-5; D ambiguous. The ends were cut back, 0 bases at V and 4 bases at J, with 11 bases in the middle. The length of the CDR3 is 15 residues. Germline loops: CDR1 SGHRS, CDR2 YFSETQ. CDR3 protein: CASSLEGYGNQPQHF. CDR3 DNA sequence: TGCGCCAGCAGCTTGGAAGGGTACGGGAATCAGCCCCAGCATTTT.

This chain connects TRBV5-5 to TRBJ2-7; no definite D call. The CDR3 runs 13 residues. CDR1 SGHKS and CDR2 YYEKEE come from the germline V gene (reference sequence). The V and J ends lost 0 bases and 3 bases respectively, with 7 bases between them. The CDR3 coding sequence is TGTGCCAGCAGCTTGGAGATCTTCTACGAGCAGTACTTC. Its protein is CASSLEIFYEQYF.

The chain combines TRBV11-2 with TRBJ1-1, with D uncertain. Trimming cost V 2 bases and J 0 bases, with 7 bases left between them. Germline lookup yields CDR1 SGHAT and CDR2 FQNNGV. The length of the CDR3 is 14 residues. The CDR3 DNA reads TGTGCCAGCAGCTTATCCCCTTTGAACACTGAAGCTTTCTTT. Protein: CASSLSPLNTEAFF.

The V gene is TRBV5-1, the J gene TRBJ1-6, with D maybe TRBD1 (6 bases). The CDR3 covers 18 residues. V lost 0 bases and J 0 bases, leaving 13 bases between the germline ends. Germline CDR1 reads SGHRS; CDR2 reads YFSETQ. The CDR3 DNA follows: TGCGCCAGCAGCTTGGATGGGGGCCGGAGCTCCTATAATTCACCCCTCCACTTT. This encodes CASSLDGGRSSYNSPLHF.

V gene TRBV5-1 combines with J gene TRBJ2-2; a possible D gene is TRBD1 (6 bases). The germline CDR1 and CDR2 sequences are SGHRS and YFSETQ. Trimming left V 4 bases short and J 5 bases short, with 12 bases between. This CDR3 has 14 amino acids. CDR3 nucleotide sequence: TGCGCCAGCAGCCCCGGACAGCCTACCGGGGAGCTGTTTTTT. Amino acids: CASSPGQPTGELFF.

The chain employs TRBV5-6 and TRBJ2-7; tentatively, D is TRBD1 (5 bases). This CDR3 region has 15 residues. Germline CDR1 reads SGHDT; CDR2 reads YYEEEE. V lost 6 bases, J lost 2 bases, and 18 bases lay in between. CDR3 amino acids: CASTTKKGSPYEQYF. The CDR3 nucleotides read TGTGCCAGCACCACGAAGAAGGGGTCCCCCTACGAGCAGTACTTC.

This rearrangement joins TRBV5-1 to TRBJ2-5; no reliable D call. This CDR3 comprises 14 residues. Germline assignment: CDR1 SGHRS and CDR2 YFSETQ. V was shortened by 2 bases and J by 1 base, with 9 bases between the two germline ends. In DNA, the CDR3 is TGCGCCAGCAGCTTCATGCAAGGCCAAGAGACCCAGTACTTC. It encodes CASSFMQGQETQYF.

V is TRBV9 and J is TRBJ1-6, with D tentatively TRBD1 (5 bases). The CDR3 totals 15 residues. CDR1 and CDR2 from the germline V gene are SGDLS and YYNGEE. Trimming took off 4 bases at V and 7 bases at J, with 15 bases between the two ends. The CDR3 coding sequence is TGTGCCAGCAGCCCCGAGGGGAGCTGGAATTCACCCCTCCACTTT. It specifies CASSPEGSWNSPLHF.

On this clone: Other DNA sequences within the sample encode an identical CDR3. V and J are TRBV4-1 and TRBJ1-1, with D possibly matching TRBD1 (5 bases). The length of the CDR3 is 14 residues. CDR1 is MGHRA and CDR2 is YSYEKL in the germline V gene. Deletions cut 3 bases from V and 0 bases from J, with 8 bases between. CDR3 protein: CASSQRTLNTEAFF. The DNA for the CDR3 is TGCGCCAGCAGCCAGCGGACATTGAACACTGAAGCTTTCTTT.

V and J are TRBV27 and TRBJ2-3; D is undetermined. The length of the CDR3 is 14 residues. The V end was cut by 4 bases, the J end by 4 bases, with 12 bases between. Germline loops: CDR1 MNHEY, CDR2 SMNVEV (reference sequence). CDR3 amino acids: CASSSRRPADTQYF. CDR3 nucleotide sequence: TGTGCCAGCAGTTCCCGTCGTCCAGCAGATACGCAGTATTTT.

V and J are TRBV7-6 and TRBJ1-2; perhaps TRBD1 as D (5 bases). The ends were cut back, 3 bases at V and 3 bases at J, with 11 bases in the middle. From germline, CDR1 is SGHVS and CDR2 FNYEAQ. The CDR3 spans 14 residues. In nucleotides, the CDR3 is TGTGCCAGCAGCTTGGGAGGGGTGGACTATGGCTACACCTTC. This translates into CASSLGGVDYGYTF.

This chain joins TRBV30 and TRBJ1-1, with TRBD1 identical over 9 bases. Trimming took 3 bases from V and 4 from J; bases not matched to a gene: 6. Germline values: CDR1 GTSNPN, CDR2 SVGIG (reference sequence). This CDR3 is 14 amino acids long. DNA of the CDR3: TGTGCCTGGAGGCCGGGACAGGGCTTCACTGAAGCTTTCTTT. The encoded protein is CAWRPGQGFTEAFF.

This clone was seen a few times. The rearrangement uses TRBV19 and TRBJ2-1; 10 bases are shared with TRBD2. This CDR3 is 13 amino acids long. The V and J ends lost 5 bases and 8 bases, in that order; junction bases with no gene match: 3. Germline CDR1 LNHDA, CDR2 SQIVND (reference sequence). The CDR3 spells CASSGLAVDEQFF. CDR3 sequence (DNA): TGTGCCAGTAGTGGACTAGCGGTTGATGAGCAGTTCTTC.

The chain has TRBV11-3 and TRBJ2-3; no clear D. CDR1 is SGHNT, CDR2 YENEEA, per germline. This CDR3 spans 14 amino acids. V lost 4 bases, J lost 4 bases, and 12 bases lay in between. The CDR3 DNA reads TGTGCCAGCAGCTCCCCCCGCTTTCCAGATACGCAGTATTTT. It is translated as CASSSPRFPDTQYF.

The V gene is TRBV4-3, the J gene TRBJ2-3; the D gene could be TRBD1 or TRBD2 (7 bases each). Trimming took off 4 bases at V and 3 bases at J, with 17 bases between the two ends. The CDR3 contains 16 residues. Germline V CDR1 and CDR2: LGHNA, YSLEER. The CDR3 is CASSPKGASGTDTQYF. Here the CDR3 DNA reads TGCGCCAGCAGCCCGAAGGGGGCTAGCGGAACAGATACGCAGTATTTT.

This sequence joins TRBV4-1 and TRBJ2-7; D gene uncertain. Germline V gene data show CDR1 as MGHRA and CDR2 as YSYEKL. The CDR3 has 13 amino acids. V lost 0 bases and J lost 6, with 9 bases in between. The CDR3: CASSQESGLEQYF. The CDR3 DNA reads TGCGCCAGCAGCCAAGAATCCGGCCTCGAGCAGTACTTC.